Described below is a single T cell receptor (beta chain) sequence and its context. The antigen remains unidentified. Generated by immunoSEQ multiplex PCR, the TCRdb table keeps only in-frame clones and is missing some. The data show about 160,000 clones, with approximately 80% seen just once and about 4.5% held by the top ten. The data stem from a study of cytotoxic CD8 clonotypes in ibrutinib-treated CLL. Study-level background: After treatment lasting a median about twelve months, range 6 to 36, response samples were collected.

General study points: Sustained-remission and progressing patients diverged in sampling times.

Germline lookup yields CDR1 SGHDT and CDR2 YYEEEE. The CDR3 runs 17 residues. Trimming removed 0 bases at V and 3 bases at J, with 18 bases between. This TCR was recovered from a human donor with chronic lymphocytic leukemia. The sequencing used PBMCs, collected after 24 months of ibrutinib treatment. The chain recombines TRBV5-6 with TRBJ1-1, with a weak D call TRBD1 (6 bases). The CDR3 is CASSLADGGRTYTEAFF. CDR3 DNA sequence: TGTGCCAGCAGCTTGGCCGACGGGGGCCGGACCTACACTGAAGCTTTCTTT.